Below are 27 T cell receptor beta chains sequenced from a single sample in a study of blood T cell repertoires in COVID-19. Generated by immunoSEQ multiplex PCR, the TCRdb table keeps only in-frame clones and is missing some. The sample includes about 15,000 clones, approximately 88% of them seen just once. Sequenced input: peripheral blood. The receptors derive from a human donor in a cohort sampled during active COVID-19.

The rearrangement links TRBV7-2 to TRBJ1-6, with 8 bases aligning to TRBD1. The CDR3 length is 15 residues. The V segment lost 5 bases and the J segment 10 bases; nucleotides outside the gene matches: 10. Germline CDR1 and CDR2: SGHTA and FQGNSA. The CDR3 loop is CASSPRQGQGSPLHF. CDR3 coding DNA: TGTGCCAGCAGCCCTAGACAGGGGCAAGGATCACCCCTCCACTTT.

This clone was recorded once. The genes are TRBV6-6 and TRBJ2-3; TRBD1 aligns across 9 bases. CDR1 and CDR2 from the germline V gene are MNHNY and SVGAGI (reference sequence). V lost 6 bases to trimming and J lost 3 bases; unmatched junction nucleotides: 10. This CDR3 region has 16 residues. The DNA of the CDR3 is TGTGCCAGCAGGCCTCGACAGGGGGACTCTACAGATACGCAGTATTTT. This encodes CASRPRQGDSTDTQYF.

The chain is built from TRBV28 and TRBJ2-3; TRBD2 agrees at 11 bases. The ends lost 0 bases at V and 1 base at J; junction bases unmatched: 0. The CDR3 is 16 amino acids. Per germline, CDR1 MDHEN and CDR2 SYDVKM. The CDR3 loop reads CASSLWGLAGTDTQYF. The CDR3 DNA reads TGTGCCAGCAGTTTATGGGGACTAGCGGGCACAGATACGCAGTATTTT.

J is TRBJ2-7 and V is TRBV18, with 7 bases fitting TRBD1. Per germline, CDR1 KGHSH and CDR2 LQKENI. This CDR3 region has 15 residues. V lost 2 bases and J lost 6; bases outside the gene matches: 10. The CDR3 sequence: CASSPAGTALREQYF. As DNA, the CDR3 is TGTGCCAGCTCACCAGCCGGGACAGCGCTCCGCGAGCAGTACTTC.

The CDR3: CASSGSHQETQYF. CDR3 coding DNA: TGTGCCAGCAGCGGGAGTCACCAAGAGACCCAGTACTTC. The rearrangement links TRBV19 to TRBJ2-5, with TRBD2 identical over 8 bases. Trimming cost V 9 bases and J 0 bases; bases outside gene matches: 3. CDR3 size: 13 residues. Looked up from germline, CDR1 is LNHDA and CDR2 is SQIVND (reference sequence).

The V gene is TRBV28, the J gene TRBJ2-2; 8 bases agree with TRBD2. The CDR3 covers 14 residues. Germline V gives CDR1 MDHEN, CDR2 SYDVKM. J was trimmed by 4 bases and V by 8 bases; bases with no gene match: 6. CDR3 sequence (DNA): TGTGCCAGCGTCCGGGGGGGGAGCACCGGGGAGCTGTTTTTT. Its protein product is CASVRGGSTGELFF.

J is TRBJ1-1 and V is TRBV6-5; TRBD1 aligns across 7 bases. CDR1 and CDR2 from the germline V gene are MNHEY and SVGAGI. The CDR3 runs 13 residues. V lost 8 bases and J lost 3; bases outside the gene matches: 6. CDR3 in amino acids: CASLRTGDTEAFF. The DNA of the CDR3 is TGTGCCAGCCTCCGTACAGGGGACACTGAAGCTTTCTTT.

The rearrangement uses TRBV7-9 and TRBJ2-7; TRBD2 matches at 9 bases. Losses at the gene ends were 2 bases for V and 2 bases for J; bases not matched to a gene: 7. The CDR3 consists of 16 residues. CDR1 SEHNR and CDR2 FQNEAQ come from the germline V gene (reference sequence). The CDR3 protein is CASSLFGGTSPYEQYF. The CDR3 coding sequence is TGTGCCAGCAGCTTATTCGGCGGGACTAGCCCCTACGAGCAGTACTTC.

This CDR3 is CASSPAGLEQFF. The DNA for the CDR3 is TGTGCCAGCAGCCCCGCGGGGCTGGAGCAGTTCTTC. The rearrangement joins TRBV11-3 to TRBJ2-1, with D possibly being TRBD2 (6 bases). Germline lookup yields CDR1 SGHNT and CDR2 YENEEA. V was cut by 5 bases and J by 10 bases, with 12 bases left in between. CDR3 length equals 12 residues.

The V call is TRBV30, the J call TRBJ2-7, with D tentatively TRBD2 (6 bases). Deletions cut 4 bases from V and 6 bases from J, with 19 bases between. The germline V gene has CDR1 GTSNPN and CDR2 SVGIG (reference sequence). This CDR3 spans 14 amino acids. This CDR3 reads CAWKEGRLSLEQYF. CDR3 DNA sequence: TGTGCCTGGAAGGAGGGGCGATTATCTCTCGAGCAGTACTTC. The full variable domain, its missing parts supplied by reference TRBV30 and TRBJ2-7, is SQTIHQWPATLVQPVGSPLSLECTVEGTSNPNLYWYRQAAGRGLQLLFYSVGIGQISSEVPQNLSASRPQDRQFILSSKKLLLSDSGFYLCAWKEGRLSLEQYFGPGTRLTVT.

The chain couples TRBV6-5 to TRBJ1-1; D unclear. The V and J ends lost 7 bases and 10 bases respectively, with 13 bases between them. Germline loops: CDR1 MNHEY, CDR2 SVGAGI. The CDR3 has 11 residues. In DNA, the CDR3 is TGTGCCAGCATCAACGGGGTTACAGCTTTCTTT. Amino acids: CASINGVTAFF.

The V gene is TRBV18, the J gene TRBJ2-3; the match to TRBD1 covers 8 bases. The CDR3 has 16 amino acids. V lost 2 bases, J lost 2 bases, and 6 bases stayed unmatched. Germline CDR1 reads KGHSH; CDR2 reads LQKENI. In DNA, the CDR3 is TGTGCCAGCTCACCAGCGACAGGGGAAAACACAGATACGCAGTATTTT. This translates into CASSPATGENTDTQYF.

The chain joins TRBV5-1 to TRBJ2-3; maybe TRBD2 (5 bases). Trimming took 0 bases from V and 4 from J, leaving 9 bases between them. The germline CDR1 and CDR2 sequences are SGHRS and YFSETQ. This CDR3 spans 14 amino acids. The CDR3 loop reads CASSLDPEADTQYF. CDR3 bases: TGCGCCAGCAGCTTGGACCCGGAGGCAGATACGCAGTATTTT.

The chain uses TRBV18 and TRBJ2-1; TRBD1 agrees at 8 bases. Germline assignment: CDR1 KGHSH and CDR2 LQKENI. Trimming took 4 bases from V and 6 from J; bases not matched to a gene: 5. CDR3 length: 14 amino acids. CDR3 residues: CASSRGQGGNEQFF. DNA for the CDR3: TGTGCCAGCTCACGCGGACAGGGAGGCAATGAGCAGTTCTTC.

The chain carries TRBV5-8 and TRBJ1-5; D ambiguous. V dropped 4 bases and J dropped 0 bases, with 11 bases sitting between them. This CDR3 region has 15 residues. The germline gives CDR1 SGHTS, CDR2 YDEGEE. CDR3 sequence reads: CASSHGYYSNQPQHF. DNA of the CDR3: TGTGCCAGCAGCCATGGGTACTATAGCAATCAGCCCCAGCATTTT. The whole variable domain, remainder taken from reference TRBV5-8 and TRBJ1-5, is EAGVTQSPTHLIKTRGQQATLRCSPISGHTSVYWYQQALGLGLQFLLWYDEGEERNRGNFPPRFSGRQFPNYSSELNVNALELEDSALYLCASSHGYYSNQPQHFGDGTRLSIL.

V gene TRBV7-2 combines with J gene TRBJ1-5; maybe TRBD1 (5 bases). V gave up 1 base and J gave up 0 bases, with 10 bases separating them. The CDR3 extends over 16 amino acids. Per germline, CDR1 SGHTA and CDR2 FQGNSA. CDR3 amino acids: CASSLGGGLSNQPQHF. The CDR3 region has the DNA TGTGCCAGCAGCTTAGGGGGCGGTCTTAGCAATCAGCCCCAGCATTTT. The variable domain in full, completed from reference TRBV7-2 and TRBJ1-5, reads GAGVSQSPSNKVTEKGKDVELRCDPISGHTALYWYRQSLGQGLEFLIYFQGNSAPDKSGLPSDRFSAERTGGSVSTLTIQRTQQEDSAVYLCASSLGGGLSNQPQHFGDGTRLSIL.

In DNA form, the CDR3 reads TGTGCCAGCAGCTTAGGTAGAGCCTGGAATGAGCAGTTCTTC. It translates to CASSLGRAWNEQFF. The chain recombines TRBV7-2 with TRBJ2-1; D remains unclear. Trimming left V 1 base short and J 7 bases short, with 11 bases between. This CDR3 region has 14 residues. CDR1 SGHTA and CDR2 FQGNSA come from the germline V gene.

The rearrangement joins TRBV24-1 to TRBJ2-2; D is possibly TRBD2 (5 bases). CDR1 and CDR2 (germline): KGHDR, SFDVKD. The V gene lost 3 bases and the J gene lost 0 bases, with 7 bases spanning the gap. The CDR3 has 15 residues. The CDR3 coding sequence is TGTGCCACCAGTGATCAGCGGACGAACACCGGGGAGCTGTTTTTT. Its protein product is CATSDQRTNTGELFF.

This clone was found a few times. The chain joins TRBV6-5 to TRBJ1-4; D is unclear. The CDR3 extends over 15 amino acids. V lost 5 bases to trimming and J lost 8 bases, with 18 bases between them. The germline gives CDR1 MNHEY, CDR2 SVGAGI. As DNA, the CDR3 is TGTGCCAGCAGTCCCAGGAAACGTGTCGTCGAAAAACTGTTTTTT. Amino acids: CASSPRKRVVEKLFF.

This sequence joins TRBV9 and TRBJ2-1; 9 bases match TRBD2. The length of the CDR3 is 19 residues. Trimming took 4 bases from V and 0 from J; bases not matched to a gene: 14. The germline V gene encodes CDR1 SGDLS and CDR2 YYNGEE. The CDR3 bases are TGTGCCAGCAGCCCTATCGGATCCGGGACTAGCAGCTCCTACAATGAGCAGTTCTTC. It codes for CASSPIGSGTSSSYNEQFF.

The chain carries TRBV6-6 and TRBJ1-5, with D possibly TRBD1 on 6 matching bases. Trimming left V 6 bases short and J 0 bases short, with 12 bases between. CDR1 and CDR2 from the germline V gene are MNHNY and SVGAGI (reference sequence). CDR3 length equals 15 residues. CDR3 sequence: CASSSLGHSNQPQHF. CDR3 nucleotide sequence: TGTGCCAGCAGCTCCTTGGGACATAGCAATCAGCCCCAGCATTTT.

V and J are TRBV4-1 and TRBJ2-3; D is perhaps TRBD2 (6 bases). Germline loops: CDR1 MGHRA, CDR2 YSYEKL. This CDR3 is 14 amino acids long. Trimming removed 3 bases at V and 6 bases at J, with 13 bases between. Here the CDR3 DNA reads TGCGCCAGCAGCCAGGGTAGACGGGAGGATACGCAGTATTTT. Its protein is CASSQGRREDTQYF.

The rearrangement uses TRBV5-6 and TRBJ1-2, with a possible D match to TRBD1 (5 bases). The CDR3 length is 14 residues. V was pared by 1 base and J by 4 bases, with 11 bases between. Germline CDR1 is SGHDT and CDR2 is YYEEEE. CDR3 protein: CASSLIGRGYGYTF. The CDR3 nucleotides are TGTGCCAGCAGCTTGATAGGGAGGGGCTATGGCTACACCTTC.

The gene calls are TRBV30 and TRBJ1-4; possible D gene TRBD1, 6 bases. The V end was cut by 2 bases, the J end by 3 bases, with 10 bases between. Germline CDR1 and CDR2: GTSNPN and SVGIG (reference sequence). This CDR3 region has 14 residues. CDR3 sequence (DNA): TGTGCCTGGAGTCAGGGGAGGGCTAATGAAAAACTGTTTTTT. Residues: CAWSQGRANEKLFF. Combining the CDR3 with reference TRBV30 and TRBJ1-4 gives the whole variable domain SQTIHQWPATLVQPVGSPLSLECTVEGTSNPNLYWYRQAAGRGLQLLFYSVGIGQISSEVPQNLSASRPQDRQFILSSKKLLLSDSGFYLCAWSQGRANEKLFFGSGTQLSVL.

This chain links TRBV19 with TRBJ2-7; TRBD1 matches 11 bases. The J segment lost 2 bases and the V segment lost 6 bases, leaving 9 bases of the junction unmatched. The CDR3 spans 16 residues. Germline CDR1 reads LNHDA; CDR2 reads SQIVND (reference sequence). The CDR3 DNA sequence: TGTGCCAGTAGCACAACCGAGGGACAGGGGGCCTACGAGCAGTACTTC. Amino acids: CASSTTEGQGAYEQYF.

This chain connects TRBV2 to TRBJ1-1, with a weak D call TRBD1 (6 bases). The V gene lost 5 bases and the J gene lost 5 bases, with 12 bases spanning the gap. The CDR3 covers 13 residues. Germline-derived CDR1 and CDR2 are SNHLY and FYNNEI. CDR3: CASSSARGTEAFF. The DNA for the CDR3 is TGTGCCAGCAGTTCGGCCAGGGGAACTGAAGCTTTCTTT.

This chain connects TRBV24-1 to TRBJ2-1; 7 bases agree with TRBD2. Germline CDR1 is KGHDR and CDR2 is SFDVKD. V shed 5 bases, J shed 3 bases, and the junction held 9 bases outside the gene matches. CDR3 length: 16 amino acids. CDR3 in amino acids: CATSGLGGSGYNEQFF. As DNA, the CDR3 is TGTGCCACCAGTGGTTTAGGCGGGAGTGGCTACAATGAGCAGTTCTTC.